A single sample gave rise to the 11 T cell receptor beta chains below, sequenced in a study of shared clonotypes between healthy human individuals. Naive CD8 cells were CD45RO-negative, positively selected for CCR7, excluding terminally differentiated effector memory CD45RA+ cells. Profiling relied on immunoSEQ multiplex PCR, and the TCRdb table lists in-frame clones only, not all of them. The table shows 1.5 million to 2.5 million clones, with less than 95% occurring only once. Sample: naive CD8+ T cells sorted from blood. These receptors were obtained from a man younger than 35 in good health.

This chain joins TRBV5-6 and TRBJ1-2; TRBD1 might be the D (5 bases). Trimming removed 3 bases at V and 0 bases at J, with 6 bases between. Germline loops: CDR1 SGHDT, CDR2 YYEEEE. The CDR3 sequence is 13 residues long. The CDR3 sequence: CASSWGANYGYTF. DNA for the CDR3: TGTGCCAGCAGCTGGGGGGCTAACTATGGCTACACCTTC.

As DNA, the CDR3 is TGTGCCAGCAGCTTAGGGTCATTGGGGCAAGAGACCCAGTACTTC. Protein: CASSLGSLGQETQYF. The chain carries TRBV7-9 and TRBJ2-5; the D is unclear. V dropped 1 base and J dropped 2 bases, with 11 bases sitting between them. The germline gives CDR1 SEHNR, CDR2 FQNEAQ (reference sequence). The CDR3 is made up of 15 amino acids. The variable domain in full, with the rest retrieved from reference TRBV7-9 and TRBJ2-5, is DTGVSQNPRHKITKRGQNVTFRCDPISEHNRLYWYRQTLGQGPEFLTYFQNEAQLEKSRLLSDRFSAERPKGSFSTLEIQRTEQGDSAMYLCASSLGSLGQETQYFGPGTRLLVL.

The CDR3 region has the DNA TGTGCCAGCAGAATCGACCAGGGGGCCTACGAGCAGTACTTC. This encodes CASRIDQGAYEQYF. The chain uses TRBV27 and TRBJ2-7; 7 positions match TRBD1. V shed 6 bases, J shed 2 bases, and the junction held 7 bases outside the gene matches. Germline CDR1 is MNHEY and CDR2 is SMNVEV (reference sequence). This CDR3 has 14 residues.

V is TRBV10-3 and J is TRBJ1-6, with D uncertain. V gave up 0 bases and J gave up 8 bases, with 11 bases separating them. Germline-derived CDR1 and CDR2 are ENHRY and SYGVKD. This CDR3 has 15 amino acids. The DNA for the CDR3 is TGTGCCATCAGTGAGTCTGGTCCGGGTTATTCACCCCTCCACTTT. It translates to CAISESGPGYSPLHF.

This chain links TRBV4-3 with TRBJ2-5; 12 nucleotides line up with TRBD2. The CDR3 totals 17 residues. The junction had 6 bases not matched to a gene; V was cut back by 0 bases and J by 4 bases. Germline V gene lookup returns CDR1 LGHNA and CDR2 YSLEER. CDR3 residues: CASSQDRPSGRGETQYF. The CDR3 region has the DNA TGCGCCAGCAGCCAAGATCGTCCTAGCGGGAGGGGAGAGACCCAGTACTTC.

This rearrangement joins TRBV4-3 to TRBJ1-1, with D tentatively TRBD1 (5 bases). From germline, CDR1 is LGHNA and CDR2 YSLEER. With 4 bases removed from V and 4 bases from J, the gap between germline ends came to 13 bases. There are 14 residues in the CDR3. The CDR3, as DNA: TGCGCCAGCAGCCCACGGGACCAGGGCACTGAAGCTTTCTTT. Its protein product is CASSPRDQGTEAFF.

The rearrangement uses TRBV5-4 and TRBJ2-1, with 7 nucleotides matching TRBD2. The CDR3 runs 17 residues. Germline CDR1 SGHNT, CDR2 YYREEE (reference sequence). Losses at the gene ends were 4 bases for V and 5 bases for J; bases not matched to a gene: 15. CDR3 in DNA: TGTGCCAGCAGCCCCCGAGTCTGGGAGGGCCGCGACAATGAGCAGTTCTTC. This sequence encodes CASSPRVWEGRDNEQFF.

The chain carries TRBV6-6 and TRBJ2-7; D is possibly TRBD1 or TRBD2 (5 bases each). CDR1 is MNHNY, CDR2 SVGAGI, per germline (reference sequence). V lost 6 bases to trimming and J lost 1 base, with 10 bases between them. The CDR3 totals 13 residues. The CDR3 sequence: CASSRGESYEQYF. The CDR3 region has the DNA TGTGCCAGCAGCCGAGGGGAGTCCTACGAGCAGTACTTC.

For this clone: At the DNA level, this CDR3 is encoded by other sequences in the same sample as well. The J gene is TRBJ2-5, the V gene TRBV13, with D unresolved. The CDR3 extends over 13 amino acids. Looked up from germline, CDR1 is PRHDT and CDR2 is FYEKMQ (reference sequence). The germline V and J ends were trimmed by 0 bases and 2 bases, with 4 bases remaining between them. The CDR3 here is CASSLGQQETQYF. DNA of the CDR3: TGTGCCAGCAGCTTAGGACAGCAAGAGACCCAGTACTTC.

The J gene is TRBJ1-3, the V gene TRBV19; no clear D. Per germline, CDR1 LNHDA and CDR2 SQIVND (reference sequence). Trimming took off 5 bases at V and 0 bases at J, with 14 bases between the two ends. The CDR3 is made up of 16 amino acids. The CDR3 sequence is CASSPQSEGSGNTIYF. CDR3 nucleotide sequence: TGTGCCAGTAGTCCTCAGTCTGAAGGCTCTGGAAACACCATATATTTT.

This chain links TRBV7-6 with TRBJ2-2; the D is unclear. Per germline, CDR1 SGHVS and CDR2 FNYEAQ. The CDR3 is made up of 15 amino acids. V was clipped by 0 bases and J by 5 bases, with 10 bases between them. CDR3 DNA: TGTGCCAGCAGCTTAGCGGTAGGGTGGACCGGGGAGCTGTTTTTT. Encoded protein: CASSLAVGWTGELFF.